The 14 T cell receptor beta chains given below trace back to one sample, sequenced in a study of blood T cells in healthy people across ages. The authors ran a second PCR of 7 to 11 cycles using a sample-barcoded 5' primer and a J-beta primer mix. MiXCR, run by TCRdb on the 5' RACE reads, gives a single entry per CDR3 protein. Of about 680,000 distinct CDR3 sequences in the sample, around 45% were seen once. Sequencing was done on a sample of blood. These receptors all stem from a woman aged 60 to 75 in good health.

The table lists this clonotype with a few counts. The chain employs TRBV12-3 or TRBV12-4 and TRBJ2-7; 9 bases are a match to TRBD2. V lost 3 bases and J lost 5; bases outside the gene matches: 5. The CDR3 extends over 14 amino acids. The chain's CDR3 is CASSFRGRGHEQYF. CDR3 coding DNA: TGTGCCAGCAGTTTCCGCGGGAGGGGTCACGAGCAGTACTTC.

There are a few counts of this clonotype. This rearrangement joins TRBV20-1 to TRBJ2-3; 8 bases fit TRBD2. V was clipped by 5 bases and J by 7 bases; unmatched bases: 17. The CDR3 is 16 residues long. Germline CDR1 is DFQATT and CDR2 is SNEGSKA (reference sequence). Written as DNA, the CDR3 is TGCAGTGCTGTTCCCCGGGAGGGGGGAACTGACTATACGCAGTATTTT. It translates to CSAVPREGGTDYTQYF.

The chain links TRBV10-3 to TRBJ1-5, with D perhaps TRBD1 (5 bases). This CDR3 has 15 amino acids. V was cut by 6 bases and J by 2 bases, with 14 bases left in between. CDR1 ENHRY and CDR2 SYGVKD come from the germline V gene. The CDR3 is CAIRGAGDGNQPQHF. The CDR3, as DNA: TGTGCCATCAGAGGGGCCGGGGATGGCAATCAGCCCCAGCATTTT.

The chain couples TRBV3-1 to TRBJ1-5; D gene unclear. The germline gives CDR1 LGHDT, CDR2 YNNKEL (reference sequence). Trimming removed 1 base from V and 1 base from J, with 11 bases in between. This CDR3 is built from 16 residues. CDR3 residues: CASSQGSLRSNQPQHF. The CDR3 DNA is TGTGCCAGCAGCCAAGGGTCTCTGCGGAGCAATCAGCCCCAGCATTTT.

The rearrangement uses TRBV6-1 and TRBJ2-3; 11 bases are shared with TRBD2. Per germline, CDR1 MNHNS and CDR2 SASEGT. The CDR3 has 18 residues. V dropped 6 bases and J dropped 2; count of bases not matched to a gene: 13. The CDR3 coding sequence is TGTGCCAGCAGGGAAAAATTAGGGACTAGCGGTTACACAGATACGCAGTATTTT. Its translation: CASREKLGTSGYTDTQYF.

This chain links TRBV2 with TRBJ1-5; D perhaps matches TRBD1 (5 bases). Deletions cut 2 bases from V and 6 bases from J, with 11 bases between. Germline V CDR1 and CDR2: SNHLY, FYNNEI. The CDR3 spans 14 residues. Here the CDR3 DNA reads TGTGCCAGCAGTGAACGGCAGGGTCCTCAGCCCCAGCATTTT. Encoded protein: CASSERQGPQPQHF.

The V and J genes are TRBV12-3 or TRBV12-4 and TRBJ2-1, with D perhaps matching TRBD2 (6 bases). V shed 2 bases and J shed 2 bases, with 13 bases lying between them. CDR3 length: 16 residues. The CDR3 DNA reads as TGTGCCAGCAGTTTACTAGCGCCCCCCCCCTACAATGAGCAGTTCTTC. Its protein is CASSLLAPPPYNEQFF.

The chain recombines TRBV28 with TRBJ1-2, with 7 bases matching TRBD1. V lost 4 bases and J lost 7; bases outside the gene matches: 12. The CDR3 consists of 15 residues. The germline V gene encodes CDR1 MDHEN and CDR2 SYDVKM. This CDR3 reads CASSSEGATTGGYTF. The CDR3 DNA follows: TGTGCCAGCAGTTCAGAGGGGGCGACAACGGGTGGCTACACCTTC.

Here the CDR3 DNA reads TGTGCCAGTAGTATACTAGCGGGAGTATTGGATGAGCAGTTCTTC. Translation: CASSILAGVLDEQFF. The genes are TRBV19 and TRBJ2-1; 10 bases line up with TRBD2. The CDR3 is 15 residues long. Germline values: CDR1 LNHDA, CDR2 SQIVND (reference sequence). The ends lost 2 bases at V and 8 bases at J; junction bases unmatched: 6.

This clonotype showed up just a few times. The chain couples TRBV3-1 to TRBJ2-7, with TRBD1 identical over 7 bases. Germline lookup yields CDR1 LGHDT and CDR2 YNNKEL (reference sequence). With V trimmed by 3 bases and J by 5 bases, 4 bases remained unmatched. The CDR3 totals 13 residues. In DNA, the CDR3 is TGTGCCAGCAGCCACCGGGACAGTGACGAGCAGTACTTC. Translated, it gives CASSHRDSDEQYF.

This clonotype turned up a few times. DNA of the CDR3: TGCAGTGCGAGGAGGGGAGAGGGGCGGTGGGGTTCACCCCTCCACTTT. The encoded protein is CSARRGEGRWGSPLHF. This chain connects TRBV20-1 to TRBJ1-6; D is possibly TRBD1 (5 bases). V was cut by 6 bases and J by 9 bases, with 24 bases left in between. This CDR3 has 16 amino acids. CDR1 and CDR2 (germline): DFQATT, SNEGSKA (reference sequence).

In this sample, this clonotype turned up many times. The chain's CDR3 is CASRDRGGTYEQYF. The CDR3 bases are TGTGCCAGCAGGGACAGGGGTGGGACCTACGAGCAGTACTTC. The chain joins TRBV2 to TRBJ2-7, with 9 bases fitting TRBD1. Trimming took 6 bases from V and 2 from J; bases not matched to a gene: 5. The length of the CDR3 is 14 residues. The germline CDR1 and CDR2 sequences are SNHLY and FYNNEI.

The chain links TRBV12-3 or TRBV12-4 to TRBJ1-2; 9 bases fit TRBD1. CDR3 size: 12 residues. Trimming removed 7 bases from V and 8 bases from J; junction bases left unmatched: 5. Written as DNA, the CDR3 is TGTGCCAGCACCAGGACAGGGGACGGCTACACCTTC. Protein: CASTRTGDGYTF.

The chain couples TRBV6-4 to TRBJ2-1; 7 bases are shared with TRBD2. The V and J ends lost 3 bases and 0 bases, in that order; junction bases with no gene match: 2. The CDR3 runs to 15 residues. Germline CDR1 MRHNA, CDR2 SNTAGT. The CDR3 protein is CASSEGTTSYNEQFF. In nucleotides, the CDR3 is TGTGCCAGCAGTGAAGGGACTACCTCCTACAATGAGCAGTTCTTC.